The clone carrying this TCR beta chain was counted ten times or more. Germline V gene data show CDR1 as MNHEY and CDR2 as SVGAGI. V lost 6 bases and J lost 1, with 9 bases in between. This CDR3 spans 14 amino acids. TCRdb re-called the RT-PCR reads with MiXCR, one entry per CDR3 protein. The sample carries about 680,000 distinct CDR3 sequences, 14% recorded once. V usage is TRBV6-5 and J usage is TRBJ2-2, with D unresolved. This receptor was identified in a female donor in good health, serving as a healthy control. Sequenced sample: memory CD4+ T cells from blood. CDR3 in DNA: TGTGCCAGCAGACGGAAGGGGAACACCGGGGAGCTGTTTTTT. Translating gives CASRRKGNTGELFF.